This record looks at one T cell receptor beta chain sequence and its context. Its antigen is undetermined. cDNA libraries for TCR beta contained unique molecular identifiers. TCRdb re-called the PCR reads with MiXCR, one entry per CDR3 protein. Of about 200,000 distinct CDR3 sequences detected, 29% appear once; the ten largest clones hold less than 4%. The record originates from a study of post-analysis software for immune sequencing data. Study results and limitations: Five or six TRBV segments, including TRBV5-6, TRBV5-1 and TRBV20-1, were more frequent in patients than controls.

Trimming pared 5 bases from V and 2 bases from J, leaving 9 bases between. The length of the CDR3 is 13 residues. The germline V gene has CDR1 KGHSH and CDR2 LQKENI. The rearrangement links TRBV18 to TRBJ1-1; no definite D call. The specimen was blood. This receptor was taken from a girl under 18 with multiple sclerosis. CDR3: CASSIRTNTEAFF. CDR3 nucleotides: TGTGCCAGCTCAATCCGGACTAACACTGAAGCTTTCTTT.